A selection of T cell receptor beta chains follows, all from one sample in a study of blood T cell repertoires in COVID-19. Data came from immunoSEQ multiplex PCR; TCRdb stores just in-frame clones and leaves some out. The sample carries approximately 450,000 clones, roughly nine tenths recorded once. The sequencing input was PBMCs or T cells enriched from blood (not recorded which). The receptors stem from a woman younger than 35 with acute COVID-19. Both conserved end residues are part of each CDR3. D genes are given only for firm matches. Clone size is stated in some rows and not others, as once, few, many or a class when expanded.

J gene	D gene	clone size	V gene	CDR3 protein
TRBJ1-6	TRBD1	.	TRBV19	CASSMGTDNSPLHF
TRBJ1-5	.	.	TRBV11-2	CASSLDLGGNQPQHF
TRBJ2-7	.	.	TRBV2	CASSDQGYEQYF
TRBJ2-4	TRBD1	.	TRBV7-9	CASSLPGTANIQYF
TRBJ1-6	.	once	TRBV28	CASSLLGGVGSPLHF
TRBJ2-1	TRBD1	.	TRBV5-6	CASSLVSQGANEQFF
TRBJ2-7	.	.	TRBV7-2	CASTFPGRLEQYF
TRBJ1-1	TRBD1	.	TRBV5-1	CASSLRGQGAFIEAFF
TRBJ1-1	.	once	TRBV5-4	CASSFAQNTEAFF
TRBJ1-2	TRBD1	.	TRBV5-6	CASSLGQGAYGYTF
TRBJ1-3	.	.	TRBV9	CASSVGGISGNTIYF
TRBJ2-7	TRBD1	once	TRBV7-2	CASSLGRQGAEQYF
TRBJ2-5	.	once	TRBV10-3	CAIRAEVGETQYF
TRBJ2-5	TRBD1	.	TRBV5-1	CASSLGTVGQGETQYF
TRBJ1-4	.	.	TRBV5-1	CASSMGATNEKLFF
TRBJ2-2	TRBD2	.	TRBV28	CASRSSGARTGELFF
TRBJ2-1	.	.	TRBV7-7	CASSLTERSYNEQFF
TRBJ2-7	.	.	TRBV4-3	CASSLQGYEQYF
TRBJ2-1	.	.	TRBV7-6	CASSSISNEQFF
TRBJ1-2	.	.	TRBV2	CASSETPIGEGYTF
TRBJ2-7	.	.	TRBV7-2	CASSLEQGLAYEQYF
TRBJ2-3	.	few	TRBV18	CASSPSDTQDTQYF
TRBJ1-6	.	.	TRBV5-5	CASSLILQTGFYNSPLHF
TRBJ2-3	.	few	TRBV7-9	CASSLEVRCTDTQYF
TRBJ2-1	.	.	TRBV24-1	CATSDRGQGGEQFF
TRBJ2-7	.	.	TRBV3-1/TRBV3-2	CASRPRSGTSYEQYF
TRBJ1-1	.	.	TRBV10-2	CASSGRGKAEAFF
TRBJ1-4	.	.	TRBV27	CASSLASREKLFF
TRBJ2-2	TRBD2	.	TRBV10-3	CATGTSAPGELFF
TRBJ1-5	TRBD1	.	TRBV28	CASSLWPQGGQPQHF
TRBJ1-1	.	.	TRBV6-1	CASSELGNVRGTEAFF
TRBJ1-4	.	once	TRBV4-3	CASSPTVSNEKLFF
TRBJ2-1	TRBD2	.	TRBV7-9	CASSLGLAGDYEQFF
TRBJ2-5	.	.	TRBV28	CASSLSGHGGETQYF
TRBJ2-5	.	.	TRBV19	CASSIVLGRGETQYF
TRBJ1-4	.	.	TRBV14	CASSHDSYEKLFF
TRBJ1-1	.	.	TRBV25-1	CASIRGGGTEAFF
TRBJ2-1	TRBD2	.	TRBV7-9	CASSSIAGGSSSYNEQFF
TRBJ1-1	.	.	TRBV29-1	CSVGPGMNTEAFF
TRBJ2-1	TRBD2	.	TRBV19	CASRKLAGAGNEQFF
TRBJ1-5	TRBD1	.	TRBV4-1	CASSQSPSGTGQSNQPQHF
TRBJ2-7	.	.	TRBV28	CASSLGAGNEQYF
TRBJ1-1	.	.	TRBV7-9	CASSFIQRGTEAFF
TRBJ2-1	TRBD1	once	TRBV18	CASSPSGQGSNEQFF
TRBJ1-4	TRBD1	.	TRBV10-3	CAIGDRYEKLFF
TRBJ1-2	.	.	TRBV13	CASSTGSNGYTF
TRBJ1-1	TRBD1	once	TRBV5-1	CASSLRQGANTEAFF
TRBJ2-7	.	.	TRBV7-9	CASRTEGPRGFEQYF
TRBJ1-1	TRBD1	.	TRBV5-1	CASSFVGTDNTEAFF
TRBJ2-3	.	.	TRBV10-1	CASSDRFEDTQYF
TRBJ1-5	.	.	TRBV6-1	CASSDREPASNQPQHF
TRBJ2-1	TRBD1	.	TRBV5-4	CASRPTGGPSSYNEQFF
TRBJ2-1	.	once	TRBV7-2	CASSSPPNNEQFF
TRBJ2-7	TRBD2	.	TRBV9	CASSTSPSGTYEQYF
TRBJ1-5	TRBD1	few	TRBV18	CASSRSGQGADQPQHF